The clone carrying this T cell receptor beta chain was found many times. Its specificity is not known. The source of the sample is a study of T cell repertoires in cytomegalovirus infection. TCRdb re-analysed the reads in MiXCR, keeping a single row per CDR3 protein. The sample has around 770,000 distinct CDR3 sequences; about 28% are singletons. J gave up 6 bases and V 5 bases, and 8 bases lay outside the gene matches. CDR1 SGHVS and CDR2 FQNEAQ come from the germline V gene. This CDR3 comprises 15 residues. The chain uses TRBV7-8 and TRBJ1-4; 8 nucleotides align to TRBD1. The receptor's source is a human donor in good health (CMV status not recorded). Some clones in this sample may be carry-over from other donors' samples. Sequences were derived from cultured CD8+ T cells from PBMCs, sampled from culture after CMV antigen stimulation. The CDR3 reads CASSLIGQGDEKLFF. The CDR3 DNA is TGTGCCAGCAGCCTAATCGGACAGGGCGATGAAAAACTGTTTTTT.